The 23 T cell receptor beta chains in this list originate from one sample, sequenced in a study of cytomegalovirus exposure and HLA in healthy donors. Researchers ran the PCR with 60 Vbeta and 13 Jbeta primers. Profiling relied on immunoSEQ multiplex PCR, and the TCRdb table lists in-frame clones only, not all of them. The sample lists nearly 200,000 clones; 60% to 80% were seen once. The sample taken for sequencing was PBMCs. The receptors come from a woman in her thirties in good health and CMV-seropositive.

V is TRBV4-2 and J is TRBJ1-4; 7 nucleotides align to TRBD1. The germline V gene has CDR1 LGHNA and CDR2 YNFKEQ. The CDR3 spans 15 residues. J gave up 8 bases and V 0 bases, and 6 bases lay outside the gene matches. For the CDR3, the DNA is TGTGCCAGCAGCCAAGAGAGGGGGCTGGGGGAAAAACTGTTTTTT. As protein: CASSQERGLGEKLFF.

The rearrangement joins TRBV5-1 to TRBJ1-2; weak D call: TRBD1 (5 bases). From germline, CDR1 is SGHRS and CDR2 YFSETQ. This CDR3 region has 13 residues. Trimming took 0 bases from V and 3 from J, leaving 6 bases between them. In DNA form, the CDR3 reads TGCGCCAGCAGCTTGGGACAGTACTATGGCTACACCTTC. Translated, it gives CASSLGQYYGYTF.

This chain joins TRBV9 and TRBJ2-7, with 7 bases fitting TRBD2. The CDR3 has 13 amino acids. Germline V lookup: CDR1 SGDLS, CDR2 YYNGEE. The V and J ends lost 3 bases and 3 bases, in that order; junction bases with no gene match: 3. The CDR3 sequence is CASSDGGSYEQYF. In DNA form, the CDR3 reads TGTGCCAGCAGCGACGGCGGGAGCTACGAGCAGTACTTC.

The rearrangement links TRBV27 to TRBJ1-6, with 7 positions matching TRBD1. There are 15 residues in the CDR3. Germline V gene lookup returns CDR1 MNHEY and CDR2 SMNVEV (reference sequence). J gave up 0 bases and V 6 bases, and 2 bases lay outside the gene matches. The CDR3 loop is CASRGDSSYNSPLHF. The CDR3 DNA is TGTGCCAGCAGAGGGGACAGCTCCTATAATTCACCCCTCCACTTT.

The chain employs TRBV13 and TRBJ2-7; D unclear. V was cut by 5 bases and J by 7 bases, with 12 bases left in between. This CDR3 contains 12 residues. The V gene's germline CDR1 is PRHDT and CDR2 FYEKMQ (reference sequence). CDR3 nucleotide sequence: TGTGCCAGCAGCCCCCAGGCACGGGAGCAGTACTTC. Translated, it gives CASSPQAREQYF.

The chain links TRBV19 to TRBJ1-1; D might be TRBD1 (5 bases). The ends were cut back, 5 bases at V and 0 bases at J, with 13 bases in the middle. CDR1 and CDR2 from the germline V gene are LNHDA and SQIVND (reference sequence). This CDR3 is 15 amino acids long. The CDR3 DNA sequence: TGTGCCAGTAGTCCCTCAGACAGCCTGAACACTGAAGCTTTCTTT. Translating it yields CASSPSDSLNTEAFF.

This clone was found once. The chain employs TRBV9 and TRBJ2-7; perhaps TRBD2 as D (6 bases). CDR3 size: 15 residues. Germline-derived CDR1 and CDR2 are SGDLS and YYNGEE. Trimming removed 2 bases at V and 0 bases at J, with 12 bases between. DNA of the CDR3: TGTGCCAGCAGCGTCGGCGGGGCGAACTCCTACGAGCAGTACTTC. Translated, it gives CASSVGGANSYEQYF.

The J gene is TRBJ1-1, the V gene TRBV7-2; TRBD1 matches 10 bases. The CDR3 covers 13 residues. Germline V gene data show CDR1 as SGHTA and CDR2 as FQGNSA. J gave up 8 bases and V 4 bases, and 4 bases lay outside the gene matches. The CDR3 DNA reads TGTGCCAGCAGCTCACCGGGACAGGGGGAAGCTTTCTTT. Translation gives CASSSPGQGEAFF.

The sample holds a few counts of this clone. The chain is built from TRBV4-2 and TRBJ2-5; 10 bases match TRBD1. There are 16 residues in the CDR3. V was pared by 4 bases and J by 1 base, with 6 bases of the junction left unmatched. Per germline, CDR1 LGHNA and CDR2 YNFKEQ. CDR3 loop: CASSRRQGAAQETQYF. The CDR3 DNA is TGTGCCAGCAGCCGCAGACAGGGGGCGGCCCAAGAGACCCAGTACTTC.

V is TRBV27 and J is TRBJ1-4, with a weak D call TRBD1 (5 bases). The V gene's germline CDR1 is MNHEY and CDR2 SMNVEV (reference sequence). CDR3 length equals 15 residues. V lost 3 bases and J 0 bases, leaving 8 bases between the germline ends. CDR3 protein: CASSFRVATNEKLFF. For the CDR3, the DNA is TGTGCCAGCAGTTTCAGGGTTGCAACTAATGAAAAACTGTTTTTT.

This clone appeared a single time. The J gene is TRBJ2-3, the V gene TRBV18; D perhaps matches TRBD1 (5 bases). Germline assignment: CDR1 KGHSH and CDR2 LQKENI. The CDR3 covers 16 residues. Trimming removed 6 bases from V and 4 bases from J, with 20 bases in between. DNA of the CDR3: TGTGCCAGCTCCCTCAACGGGCAGGGAATTTCAGATACGCAGTATTTT. Encoded protein: CASSLNGQGISDTQYF. Full variable domain (missing parts from reference TRBV18 and TRBJ2-3): NAGVMQNPRHLVRRRGQEARLRCSPMKGHSHVYWYRQLPEEGLKFMVYLQKENIIDESGMPKERFSAEFPKEGPSILRIQQVVRGDSAAYFCASSLNGQGISDTQYFGPGTRLTVL.

The V call is TRBV19, the J call TRBJ1-2; 7 nucleotides match TRBD1. Germline V gives CDR1 LNHDA, CDR2 SQIVND (reference sequence). J was trimmed by 4 bases and V by 0 bases; bases with no gene match: 8. The CDR3 loop spans 16 amino acids. CDR3 nucleotide sequence: TGTGCCAGTAGTATAGACCGGGACAGCGACTTCTATGGCTACACCTTC. It encodes CASSIDRDSDFYGYTF.

The V gene is TRBV10-3, the J gene TRBJ2-1; 10 bases line up with TRBD1. V lost 9 bases, J lost 7 bases, and 9 bases stayed unmatched. Germline loops: CDR1 ENHRY, CDR2 SYGVKD. The CDR3 has 14 amino acids. The CDR3 DNA reads as TGTGCCATAGGAAGACAGGGGGCTTTTAATGAGCAGTTCTTC. Translated, it gives CAIGRQGAFNEQFF.

This clone was seen at least ten times. The chain combines TRBV4-3 with TRBJ2-2; TRBD1 matches at 7 bases. Germline lookup yields CDR1 LGHNA and CDR2 YSLEER. V shed 0 bases and J 1 base; nucleotides not matched to a gene: 14. The CDR3 has 20 residues. In DNA form, the CDR3 reads TGCGCCAGCAGCCAAGAAGATGAACGGGACAGCTACCTGAACACCGGGGAGCTGTTTTTT. Translating gives CASSQEDERDSYLNTGELFF.

This chain's CDR3 is CASSLRTGLNEKLFF. CDR3 nucleotides: TGTGCCAGCAGCCTGCGGACAGGACTGAATGAAAAACTGTTTTTT. The gene calls are TRBV7-6 and TRBJ1-4; 7 bases are a match to TRBD1. The junction had 8 bases not matched to a gene; V was cut back by 5 bases and J by 5 bases. From germline, CDR1 is SGHVS and CDR2 FNYEAQ. The CDR3 extends over 15 amino acids.

The chain combines TRBV28 with TRBJ2-7; TRBD1 matches at 9 bases. Germline CDR1 is MDHEN and CDR2 is SYDVKM. Unmatched junction bases numbered 11, after V lost 2 bases and J lost 6 bases. This CDR3 region has 16 residues. The CDR3 sequence is CASSLGRGTGKGEQYF. The CDR3 nucleotides read TGTGCCAGCAGTTTAGGTCGAGGGACAGGGAAGGGCGAGCAGTACTTC.

The V gene is TRBV29-1, the J gene TRBJ2-7, with 8 bases aligning to TRBD2. Per the germline V gene, CDR1 is SQVTM and CDR2 is ANQGSEA. The J segment lost 4 bases and the V segment lost 7 bases, leaving 12 bases of the junction unmatched. This CDR3 contains 14 residues. The CDR3 loop reads CSASSLAVGYEQYF. Here the CDR3 DNA reads TGCAGCGCTTCATCACTAGCGGTGGGATACGAGCAGTACTTC.

The chain links TRBV10-3 to TRBJ2-7, with TRBD1 matching 8 bases. The CDR3 spans 16 residues. Germline V lookup: CDR1 ENHRY, CDR2 SYGVKD. The V and J ends lost 2 bases and 0 bases, in that order; junction bases with no gene match: 6. The CDR3 region is CAISELDRVPSYEQYF. CDR3 DNA sequence: TGTGCCATCAGTGAGCTGGACAGGGTCCCCTCCTACGAGCAGTACTTC.

Only a few counts were recorded for this clone. The chain employs TRBV5-1 and TRBJ2-1; D is unresolved. The germline V and J ends were trimmed by 1 base and 8 bases, with 22 bases remaining between them. CDR1 and CDR2 from the germline V gene are SGHRS and YFSETQ. This CDR3 contains 17 residues. DNA for the CDR3: TGCGCCAGCAGCTTGTGGTCGGCGGCCCATGAAGGCGATGAGCAGTTCTTC. Its translation is CASSLWSAAHEGDEQFF. The full variable domain, rest sourced from reference TRBV5-1 and TRBJ2-1, is KAGVTQTPRYLIKTRGQQVTLSCSPISGHRSVSWYQQTPGQGLQFLFEYFSETQRNKGNFPGRFSGRQFSNSRSEMNVSTLELGDSALYLCASSLWSAAHEGDEQFFGPGTRLTVL.

The chain uses TRBV10-3 and TRBJ2-2, with no clear D. The ends were cut back, 0 bases at V and 2 bases at J, with 4 bases in the middle. From germline, CDR1 is ENHRY and CDR2 SYGVKD. CDR3 length: 14 residues. The CDR3 spells CAISESRNTGELFF. The CDR3, as DNA: TGTGCCATCAGTGAGTCCAGAAACACCGGGGAGCTGTTTTTT.

The genes are TRBV19 and TRBJ1-4, with TRBD1 identical over 7 bases. V was clipped by 6 bases and J by 2 bases; unmatched bases: 12. Germline V lookup: CDR1 LNHDA, CDR2 SQIVND (reference sequence). The CDR3 is 17 residues long. The CDR3 is CASSTRMVRGTNEKLFF. The CDR3 DNA sequence: TGTGCCAGTAGCACCCGGATGGTCAGGGGGACTAATGAAAAACTGTTTTTT.

This chain uses TRBV7-6 with TRBJ2-5; 14 nucleotides align to TRBD2. Germline lookup yields CDR1 SGHVS and CDR2 FNYEAQ. This CDR3 region has 18 residues. With V trimmed by 5 bases and J by 5 bases, 13 bases remained unmatched. Here the CDR3 reads CASSKTGLAGGAFETQYF. The CDR3 nucleotides are TGTGCCAGCAGCAAAACAGGACTAGCGGGAGGCGCTTTTGAGACCCAGTACTTC.

The J gene is TRBJ2-7, the V gene TRBV10-2; D may be TRBD2 (5 bases). The CDR3 totals 14 residues. V lost 2 bases and J 3 bases, leaving 11 bases between the germline ends. The germline V gene encodes CDR1 WSHSY and CDR2 SAAADI. The CDR3 bases are TGCGCCAGCAGTGAGGGACTTTCCCTCTACGAGCAGTACTTC. It yields the protein CASSEGLSLYEQYF.